The 2 T cell receptor beta chains below all came from one sample that was sequenced in a study of shared clonotypes between healthy human individuals. Using immunoSEQ multiplex PCR, the repertoire was profiled, and TCRdb retains in-frame clones only, with some absent. The data contain hundreds of thousands of clones, about 96% of them singletons. CD45RO-negative, CCR7-selected cells formed the naive CD8 fraction, which excluded terminally differentiated effector memory CD45RA+ cells. The material sequenced was naive CD8+ T cells sorted from blood. The origin of the receptors is a woman in her thirties in good health.

As to this clone: This specimen includes other DNA sequences encoding the same CDR3. The chain combines TRBV2 with TRBJ2-1; 12 bases fit TRBD2. Germline loops: CDR1 SNHLY, CDR2 FYNNEI. This CDR3 comprises 14 residues. V trimming: 5 bases; J trimming: 6 bases; junction bases outside the gene matches: 2. The chain's CDR3 is CASSPGLAGNEQFF. Here the CDR3 DNA reads TGTGCCAGCAGTCCGGGACTAGCGGGCAATGAGCAGTTCTTC.

V usage is TRBV28 and J usage is TRBJ1-5, with unresolved D. The V gene's germline CDR1 is MDHEN and CDR2 SYDVKM. V was trimmed by 4 bases and J by 0 bases, leaving 7 bases between them. The CDR3 is made up of 14 amino acids. CDR3 sequence (DNA): TGTGCCAGCAGTTCCGACCATAGCAATCAGCCCCAGCATTTT. Residues: CASSSDHSNQPQHF.